This TCR beta chain was identified during a study of T cells in Graves' hyperthyroidism and ophthalmopathy. Study results and caveats: Before onset, ophthalmopathy was predicted by the model a median roughly six months earlier.

Per germline, CDR1 SQVTM and CDR2 ANQGSEA. This CDR3 comprises 14 residues. It was RNA transcripts that yielded the amplified TCR beta CDR3 regions. When the TCR CDR3 underwent first-round RT-PCR, the HTBI primer set was used. TCRdb re-analysed the multiplex PCR reads in MiXCR, keeping a single row per CDR3 protein. The sample has hundreds of thousands of distinct CDR3 sequences; roughly 14% are singletons. Subjects with ophthalmopathy showed a Clinical Activity Score no lower than 3, a NOSPECS grade no lower than 4, and a duration shorter than 3 months. Used for diagnoses were clinical symptoms, serum thyroxine and TRAb, thyroid ultrasound and orbital computed tomography. Fresh peripheral blood, around 10 ml, yielded the PBMCs. On this clonotype itself: Its antigen remains unidentified. A much larger clone is a single base away; this may be a read error.

The chain is built from TRBV29-1 and TRBJ1-2, with 11 positions matching TRBD1. This receptor was obtained from a man between 18 and 35 years old with Graves' ophthalmopathy. Sequenced sample: blood. The chain's CDR3 is CGVAGTGGNYGYTF. DNA for the CDR3: TGCGGCGTTGCCGGGACAGGGGGTAACTATGGCTACACCTTC.